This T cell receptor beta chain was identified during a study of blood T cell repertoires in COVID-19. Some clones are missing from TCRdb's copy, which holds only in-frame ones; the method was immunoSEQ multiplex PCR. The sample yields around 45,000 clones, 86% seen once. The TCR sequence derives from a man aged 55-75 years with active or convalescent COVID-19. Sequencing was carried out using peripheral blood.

The CDR3 protein is CASSLARVSYSGNTIYF. Here the CDR3 DNA reads TGTGCCAGCAGCTTGGCGCGGGTTTCTTACTCTGGAAACACCATATATTTT. The V call is TRBV5-6, the J call TRBJ1-3; no reliable D call. CDR3 length: 17 residues. Germline V gives CDR1 SGHDT, CDR2 YYEEEE. V was pared by 0 bases and J by 0 bases, with 13 bases between. The full variable domain, with the rest looked up from reference TRBV5-6 and TRBJ1-3, is DAGVTQSPTHLIKTRGQQVTLRCSPKSGHDTVSWYQQALGQGPQFIFQYYEEEERQRGNFPDRFSGHQFPNYSSELNVNALLLGDSALYLCASSLARVSYSGNTIYFGEGSWLTVV.